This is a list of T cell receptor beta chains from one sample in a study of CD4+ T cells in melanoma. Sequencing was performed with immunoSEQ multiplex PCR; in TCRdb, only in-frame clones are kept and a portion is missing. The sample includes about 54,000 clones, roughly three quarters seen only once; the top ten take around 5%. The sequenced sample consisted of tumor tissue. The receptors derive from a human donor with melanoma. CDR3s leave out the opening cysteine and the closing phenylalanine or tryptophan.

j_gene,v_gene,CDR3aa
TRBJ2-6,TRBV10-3,AISPPSGANVLT
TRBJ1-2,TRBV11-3,ASSPLFHGYT
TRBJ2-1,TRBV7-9,ASSRTSETYNEQF
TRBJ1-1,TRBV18,ASSGTDTNTEAF
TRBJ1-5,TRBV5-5,ASSFPGANQPQH
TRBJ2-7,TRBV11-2,ASSFRVSYEQY
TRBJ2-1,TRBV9,ASGAAASPERF
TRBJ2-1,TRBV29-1,SVEGSVGNEQF
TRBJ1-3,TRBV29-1,SVEGGNSGNTIY
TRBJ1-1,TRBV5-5,ASSFQGLWTEAF
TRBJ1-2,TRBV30,AWSASGGWYGYT
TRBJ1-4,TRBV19,ASRTSATGYEKLF
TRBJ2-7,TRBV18,ASTRDSYQSYEQY
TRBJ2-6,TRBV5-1,ASSLAGGLRSGANVLT
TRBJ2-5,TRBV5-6,ASSLVGLGETQY
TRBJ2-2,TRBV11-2,ASSSGLAAGTGELF
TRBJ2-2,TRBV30,AWRGETGELF
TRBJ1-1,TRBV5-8,ASSQVPGNTEAF
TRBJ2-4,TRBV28,ASSFTRDKNIQY
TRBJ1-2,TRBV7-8,ASSLALRDFGGYT
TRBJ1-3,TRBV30,AWGTGNSGNTIY
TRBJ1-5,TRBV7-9,ASSSRRGQPQH
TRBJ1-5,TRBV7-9,ASSLGGSAPH
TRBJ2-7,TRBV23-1,ASSQSPPEIGGTVEQY
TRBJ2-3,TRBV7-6,ASSRRGGYVDTQY
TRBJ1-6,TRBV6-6,ASSYPQGRGPPLH
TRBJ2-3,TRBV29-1,SVVEGDRGGTQY
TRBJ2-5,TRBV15,ATSRDRGLGETQY
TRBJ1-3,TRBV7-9,ASSSQSSGNTIY
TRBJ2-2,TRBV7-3,ASSVHNTGELF
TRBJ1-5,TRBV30,AWTWHRWDDQPQH
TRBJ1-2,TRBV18,ASSRTGDGYGYT
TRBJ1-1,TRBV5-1,ASSEGRQGGTEAF
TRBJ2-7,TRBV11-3,ASSLGSGPYEQY
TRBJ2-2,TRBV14,ASRPRGLNTGELF
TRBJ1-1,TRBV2,ASSETASRESHQGAF
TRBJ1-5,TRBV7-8,ASSLRVSNQPQH
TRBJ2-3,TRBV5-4,ASSPGWPSTDTQY
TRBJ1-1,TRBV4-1,ASSTQGNTEAF
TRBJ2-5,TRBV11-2,ASSPGQARGETQY